The TCR beta chain described here comes from a study of T cell repertoires in cytomegalovirus infection. About the research overall: HLA-B-restricted CMV epitopes that are well studied were used alongside recently identified HLA-C-restricted ones. CMV infection plus the matching HLA type was flagged by public TCR beta signatures.

Each CDR3 protein is one row after TCRdb ran MiXCR on the reads. Of about 110,000 distinct CDR3 sequences in the sample, less than 30% were seen once. Findings and caveats of the study: Carriage of CMV together with the relevant HLA was identifiable through cumulative public TCR beta family frequency. Dominating the ex vivo response were TCR beta clonotypes that were CMV-specific and HLA-C-restricted.

This clonotype has just a few counts. What it binds is not known. With V trimmed by 4 bases and J by 9 bases, 15 bases remained unmatched. The germline V gene has CDR1 SEHNR and CDR2 FQNEAQ (reference sequence). The CDR3 has 17 amino acids. The sequence derives from a human donor in good health (CMV status not recorded). Some clones in this sample may be carry-over from other donors' samples. The source was CD8+ T cells from cultured PBMCs, collected from culture after CMV antigen stimulation. This rearrangement joins TRBV7-9 to TRBJ2-1; 10 bases align to TRBD1. CDR3 residues: CASSSPYPTGGRGEQFF. CDR3 DNA: TGTGCCAGCAGCTCACCGTACCCGACAGGGGGCCGTGGTGAGCAGTTCTTC. Full variable domain (rest looked up from reference TRBV7-9 and TRBJ2-1): DTGVSQNPRHKITKRGQNVTFRCDPISEHNRLYWYRQTLGQGPEFLTYFQNEAQLEKSRLLSDRFSAERPKGSFSTLEIQRTEQGDSAMYLCASSSPYPTGGRGEQFFGPGTRLTVL.